This TCR beta chain was sequenced for a study of blood T cell repertoires in COVID-19. Study-wide context: T cells, B-cell-depleted T cells, or PBMCs supplied cDNA or gDNA.

The assay was immunoSEQ multiplex PCR, and TCRdb's table has in-frame clones only and misses some. Of 250,000 to 300,000 clones in the sample, about 89% were seen once. Seattle enrolled patients during active infection and tracked them longitudinally. V was clipped by 7 bases and J by 7 bases; unmatched bases: 7. The CDR3 sequence is 14 residues long. CDR1 LNHDA and CDR2 SQIVND come from the germline V gene (reference sequence). Material for sequencing was peripheral blood. The TCR sequence derives from a woman aged 25 to 39 with COVID-19, enrolled during active disease. This sequence joins TRBV19 and TRBJ1-2; 12 positions agree with TRBD1. CDR3 loop: CASTPGQGATGYTF. The CDR3, as DNA: TGTGCCAGTACCCCGGGACAGGGGGCTACTGGCTACACCTTC.